The next 30 T cell receptor beta chains were all read from a single sample in a study of post-analysis software for immune sequencing data. Study findings and constraints: TRBV5-6, TRBV5-1 and TRBV20-1 were among roughly five TRBV segments more frequent in patients than controls.

Their target antigens are unknown. Each TCR beta cDNA library carried unique molecular identifiers. TCRdb re-called the PCR reads through MiXCR, storing one row per CDR3 protein. Of roughly 730,000 distinct CDR3 sequences listed, around 27% are singletons. Sequencing used blood. The receptors shown here come from a girl aged 10-17 years with multiple sclerosis.

This clonotype was recorded a few times. V is TRBV20-1 and J is TRBJ1-1; D is possibly TRBD1 (6 bases). V lost 0 bases to trimming and J lost 8 bases, with 10 bases between them. The germline CDR1 and CDR2 sequences are DFQATT and SNEGSKA (reference sequence). This CDR3 comprises 12 residues. The CDR3 here is CSARDRGAEAFF. The CDR3 coding sequence is TGCAGTGCTAGAGATCGGGGGGCCGAAGCTTTCTTT.

The genes are TRBV20-1 and TRBJ1-5; possible D gene TRBD1, 5 bases. Germline lookup yields CDR1 DFQATT and CDR2 SNEGSKA (reference sequence). The CDR3 covers 13 residues. Trimming removed 6 bases at V and 3 bases at J, with 12 bases between. The CDR3, as DNA: TGCAGTGCCTCCCAGGGCATCAATCAGCCCCAGCATTTT. It specifies CSASQGINQPQHF.

This chain links TRBV12-3 or TRBV12-4 with TRBJ2-3, with D hard to call. V was trimmed by 3 bases and J by 6 bases, leaving 22 bases between them. This CDR3 is 17 amino acids long. CDR3 DNA: TGTGCCAGCAGTTTTCGGTCGGGTCCCACAGCATGGGATACGCAGTATTTT. It codes for CASSFRSGPTAWDTQYF.

J is TRBJ2-7 and V is TRBV28; 8 positions match TRBD1. The germline V gene encodes CDR1 MDHEN and CDR2 SYDVKM. CDR3 length: 14 residues. J gave up 2 bases and V 5 bases, and 5 bases lay outside the gene matches. CDR3 protein: CASSPDRAPYEQYF. The CDR3 region has the DNA TGTGCCAGCAGTCCGGACAGGGCCCCCTACGAGCAGTACTTC.

J is TRBJ1-2 and V is TRBV5-1; perhaps TRBD1 as D (5 bases). Germline V gives CDR1 SGHRS, CDR2 YFSETQ. Trimming removed 7 bases at V and 2 bases at J, with 9 bases between. CDR3 length: 12 residues. The CDR3 DNA is TGCGCCAGCCGCGACAGAAACTATGGCTACACCTTC. It yields the protein CASRDRNYGYTF.

The V call is TRBV10-3, the J call TRBJ1-5; D unclear. In germline, CDR1 is ENHRY, CDR2 SYGVKD. The CDR3 has 15 amino acids. V lost 6 bases, J lost 0 bases, and 12 bases lay in between. The CDR3 DNA reads as TGTGCCATCAGACTGGACGGTTCTAGCAATCAGCCCCAGCATTTT. Its translation is CAIRLDGSSNQPQHF.

The CDR3 coding sequence is TGCAGTGCCCCGGGACAGGGTAACTACGAGCAGTACTTC. This sequence encodes CSAPGQGNYEQYF. The chain couples TRBV20-1 to TRBJ2-7, with 9 bases aligning to TRBD1. Germline V gene sequence: CDR1 DFQATT, CDR2 SNEGSKA (reference sequence). Trimming took 6 bases from V and 3 from J; bases not matched to a gene: 6. CDR3 length: 13 residues.

This clonotype has ten or more counts. The chain carries TRBV4-3 and TRBJ2-3, with D perhaps given as TRBD1 or TRBD2 (5 bases each). Germline V gives CDR1 LGHNA, CDR2 YSLEER. This CDR3 is 13 amino acids long. Between the trimmed V and J ends, which lost 0 bases and 9 bases, there was a span of 10 bases. The DNA for the CDR3 is TGCGCCAGCAGCCAAGAATCAGGGACCACGCAGTATTTT. Amino acids: CASSQESGTTQYF.

This clonotype was counted only a few times. CDR3 DNA sequence: TGCGCCAGCAGCTTTGTTGGGGGGGGGAACACTGAAGCTTTCTTT. As protein: CASSFVGGGNTEAFF. The chain has TRBV5-1 and TRBJ1-1; D is perhaps TRBD1 (5 bases). Germline CDR1 SGHRS, CDR2 YFSETQ. V was cut by 2 bases and J by 1 base, with 12 bases left in between. CDR3 length equals 15 residues.

This clonotype was counted a few times. The V gene is TRBV7-9, the J gene TRBJ1-1; no clear D. The germline V gene encodes CDR1 SEHNR and CDR2 FQNEAQ (reference sequence). The V end lost 1 base, the J end lost 5 bases, and 11 bases lay between the germline ends. This CDR3 is built from 14 residues. Written as DNA, the CDR3 is TGTGCCAGCAGCTTAGACGGGATTGGAACTGAAGCTTTCTTT. This gives the protein CASSLDGIGTEAFF.

The V gene is TRBV29-1, the J gene TRBJ2-2; D remains unclear. Trimming cost V 5 bases and J 7 bases, with 17 bases left between them. Germline CDR1 is SQVTM and CDR2 is ANQGSEA. The CDR3 has 14 residues. The chain's CDR3 is CSVCRLGTGGELFF. The CDR3 coding sequence is TGCAGCGTTTGTCGCCTGGGAACGGGCGGGGAGCTGTTTTTT.

In its sample, this clonotype was seen a few times. The J gene is TRBJ2-3, the V gene TRBV15; D ambiguous. Germline values: CDR1 LNHNV, CDR2 YYDKDF (reference sequence). The CDR3 spans 17 residues. The V end lost 0 bases, the J end lost 0 bases, and 13 bases lay between the germline ends. In nucleotides, the CDR3 is TGTGCCACCAGCAGAGATCTGGTCTCTTCTAGCACAGATACGCAGTATTTT. Translating gives CATSRDLVSSSTDTQYF.

This clonotype has a handful of counts. V gene TRBV20-1 combines with J gene TRBJ2-1, with TRBD1 matching 9 bases. Trimming removed 5 bases from V and 5 bases from J; junction bases left unmatched: 10. Germline V CDR1 and CDR2: DFQATT, SNEGSKA (reference sequence). The CDR3 consists of 15 residues. The CDR3 protein is CSAPTGQGQNNEQFF. The CDR3 DNA reads TGCAGTGCTCCGACCGGACAGGGGCAGAACAATGAGCAGTTCTTC.

This clonotype was seen a few times. The chain links TRBV20-1 to TRBJ1-5; D uncertain. From germline, CDR1 is DFQATT and CDR2 SNEGSKA (reference sequence). The CDR3 is 13 residues long. Trimming removed 6 bases from V and 4 bases from J, with 13 bases in between. As DNA, the CDR3 is TGCAGTGCCCACGCGGATGTAAATCAGCCCCAGCATTTT. It encodes CSAHADVNQPQHF.

The rearrangement links TRBV6-1 to TRBJ2-4; D not certain. CDR1 is MNHNS and CDR2 is SASEGT in the germline V gene. The V end lost 5 bases, the J end lost 0 bases, and 20 bases lay between the germline ends. CDR3 length equals 18 residues. The DNA of the CDR3 is TGTGCCAGCAGTCCGGGCGCCACAGAAATACTAGCCAAAAACATTCAGTACTTC. Its translation is CASSPGATEILAKNIQYF.

The chain combines TRBV6-2 or TRBV6-3 with TRBJ2-7; 10 bases are a match to TRBD2. CDR3 length: 14 amino acids. CDR1 MNHEY and CDR2 SVGEGT come from the germline V gene. With 4 bases clipped from V and 4 bases from J, the junction kept 4 bases outside the gene matches. This CDR3 is CASSSVLAGYEQYF. Here the CDR3 DNA reads TGTGCCAGCAGTTCAGTACTAGCGGGGTACGAGCAGTACTTC.

This chain links TRBV19 with TRBJ2-1; 9 bases align to TRBD2. CDR1 is LNHDA, CDR2 SQIVND, per germline (reference sequence). This CDR3 has 17 amino acids. V lost 5 bases, J lost 2 bases, and 10 bases stayed unmatched. This CDR3 is CASSARGSGGPYNEQFF. The CDR3 DNA follows: TGTGCCAGTAGTGCCCGGGGTAGCGGGGGTCCCTACAATGAGCAGTTCTTC. The full variable domain, completed using reference TRBV19 and TRBJ2-1, is DGGITQSPKYLFRKEGQNVTLSCEQNLNHDAMYWYRQDPGQGLRLIYYSQIVNDFQKGDIAEGYSVSREKKESFPLTVTSAQKNPTAFYLCASSARGSGGPYNEQFFGPGTRLTVL.

This clonotype was seen a few times. The rearrangement uses TRBV28 and TRBJ1-4; D is unresolved. The CDR3 is 15 residues long. Trimming pared 4 bases from V and 6 bases from J, leaving 15 bases between. CDR1 and CDR2 from the germline V gene are MDHEN and SYDVKM. CDR3 sequence: CASSSPGRVYEKLFF. The CDR3 bases are TGTGCCAGCAGTTCCCCCGGGAGGGTTTATGAAAAACTGTTTTTT.

This clonotype was recorded a few times. J is TRBJ1-1 and V is TRBV7-2; D remains unclear. Trimming took 0 bases from V and 4 from J, leaving 6 bases between them. The CDR3 loop spans 13 amino acids. CDR1 is SGHTA and CDR2 is FQGNSA in the germline V gene. CDR3 nucleotide sequence: TGTGCCAGCAGCTTAGCGAACCCCACTGAAGCTTTCTTT. Translating it yields CASSLANPTEAFF.

This clonotype was seen a few times. This chain links TRBV7-2 with TRBJ2-6; no definite D call. There are 18 residues in the CDR3. Germline CDR1 reads SGHTA; CDR2 reads FQGNSA. Trimming pared 5 bases from V and 0 bases from J, leaving 17 bases between. The CDR3 bases are TGTGCCAGCAGCCTATATCCGGGCCGTCTCTCTGGGGCCAACGTCCTGACTTTC. Amino acid sequence: CASSLYPGRLSGANVLTF.

V gene TRBV7-2 combines with J gene TRBJ2-3, with D possibly TRBD2 on 7 matching bases. V lost 8 bases, J lost 1 base, and 16 bases lay in between. The germline CDR1 and CDR2 sequences are SGHTA and FQGNSA. The CDR3 has 15 residues. The CDR3: CASQWKGGGTDTQYF. DNA of the CDR3: TGTGCCAGCCAGTGGAAAGGGGGGGGCACAGATACGCAGTATTTT.

This clonotype was detected a few times. This sequence joins TRBV5-1 and TRBJ2-3, with TRBD2 as a possible D gene (6 bases). CDR3 size: 16 residues. The V end was cut by 5 bases, the J end by 8 bases, with 24 bases between. Germline V lookup: CDR1 SGHRS, CDR2 YFSETQ. CDR3 sequence: CASRDQSGSPSGTQYF. The CDR3 DNA reads as TGCGCCAGCAGAGACCAAAGCGGGTCCCCGTCGGGTACGCAGTATTTT.

The chain employs TRBV20-1 and TRBJ1-1; 7 bases line up with TRBD1. Germline CDR1 DFQATT, CDR2 SNEGSKA (reference sequence). J gave up 9 bases and V 0 bases, and 4 bases lay outside the gene matches. This CDR3 is built from 12 residues. As DNA, the CDR3 is TGCAGTGCTAGAGAGGGGGACAGACAAGCTTTCTTT. Its translation is CSAREGDRQAFF.

This clonotype was picked up one time. The conserved closing phenylalanine or tryptophan is absent in this CDR3, likely reflecting a read error. The J gene is TRBJ1-4, the V gene TRBV4-2; TRBD1 aligns across 7 bases. V was pared by 2 bases and J by 6 bases, with 3 bases of the junction left unmatched. Germline lookup yields CDR1 LGHNA and CDR2 YNFKEQ. The CDR3 is made up of 14 amino acids. CDR3 in amino acids: CASSQYRGHEKLFV. The CDR3 DNA follows: TGTGCCAGCAGCCAATACAGGGGACATGAAAAACTGTTTGTT.

This clonotype showed up just a few times. The V gene is TRBV14, the J gene TRBJ2-3; 9 positions match TRBD1. The germline V gene has CDR1 SGHDN and CDR2 FVKESK. The CDR3 length is 18 residues. Trimming at V came to 3 bases and at J to 0 bases, leaving 10 bases not matched to a gene. The CDR3: CASSQTRDRDLSTDTQYF. As DNA, the CDR3 is TGTGCCAGCAGCCAGACCCGGGACAGGGACCTAAGCACAGATACGCAGTATTTT.

This clonotype came up a few times. The rearrangement joins TRBV7-4 to TRBJ2-7, with D perhaps being TRBD1 or TRBD2 (5 bases each). The germline V gene has CDR1 SGHVT and CDR2 SQSDAQ. Deletions cut 5 bases from V and 7 bases from J, with 15 bases between. The CDR3 length is 13 residues. The CDR3 reads CASSLRDLYEQYF. The CDR3 DNA reads as TGTGCCAGCAGCCTACGGGACCTCTATGAGCAGTACTTC.

The CDR3 DNA is TGCAGTGCTAGAGGCCCTTGGTTAACTGGGACTGAAGCTTTCTTT. Its protein product is CSARGPWLTGTEAFF. The chain joins TRBV20-1 to TRBJ1-1, with D hard to call. This CDR3 is built from 15 residues. V gave up 1 base and J gave up 5 bases, with 17 bases separating them. Germline lookup yields CDR1 DFQATT and CDR2 SNEGSKA (reference sequence).

The rearrangement links TRBV11-2 to TRBJ2-5; 8 positions agree with TRBD1. The CDR3 consists of 16 residues. Germline V gene data show CDR1 as SGHAT and CDR2 as FQNNGV. The ends lost 1 base at V and 1 base at J; junction bases unmatched: 5. CDR3 nucleotide sequence: TGTGCCAGCAGCTTAGGGGCAGGGGGCTCCCAAGAGACCCAGTACTTC. Residues: CASSLGAGGSQETQYF.

This clonotype was seen a handful of times. V and J are TRBV20-1 and TRBJ2-4; a possible D gene is TRBD2 (5 bases). The CDR3 length is 13 residues. The germline gives CDR1 DFQATT, CDR2 SNEGSKA (reference sequence). Trimming shortened V by 3 bases and J by 0 bases, and 6 bases separated the two germline ends. The chain's CDR3 is CSASGVAKNIQYF. The CDR3 region has the DNA TGCAGTGCTAGCGGGGTAGCCAAAAACATTCAGTACTTC.

V is TRBV3-1 and J is TRBJ2-1, with a possible D match to TRBD2 (6 bases). Germline CDR1 reads LGHDT; CDR2 reads YNNKEL (reference sequence). This CDR3 spans 15 amino acids. V lost 4 bases and J lost 7, with 17 bases in between. This chain's CDR3 is CASSRREGDENEQFF. DNA of the CDR3: TGTGCCAGCAGCCGGAGGGAAGGTGACGAGAATGAGCAGTTCTTC.